These 10 T cell receptor beta chains came from one sample sequenced in a study of cytomegalovirus exposure and HLA in healthy donors (dated by TCRdb to between 2016 and 2019). Library preparation was by the immunoSEQ multiplex PCR assay. A mixture of 60 forward primers for TCR Vbeta segments and 13 reverse primers for TCR Jbeta segments was used in the multiplex PCR. The clones in this table, taken by TCRdb from immuneACCESS, are in-frame only. Not every clone is retained; where verified, under half of the shortfall comes from an unresolved V gene, and the cause of the rest is unknown. Recorded for this sample are about 150,000 clones; roughly 82% of them occurred a single time. More than 6.5% of the sample belongs to the ten largest clones. Sequenced: PBMCs. Receptors were obtained from a woman in her forties or fifties in good health and CMV-seropositive.

This chain links TRBV18 with TRBJ2-1; 11 nucleotides agree with TRBD2. CDR1 KGHSH and CDR2 LQKENI come from the germline V gene. This CDR3 spans 17 amino acids. J lost 3 bases, V lost 2 bases, and 6 bases had no gene match. The CDR3 DNA reads TGTGCCAGCTCACCATCTTTAGCGGGGGGGCACTACAATGAGCAGTTCTTC. Encoded protein: CASSPSLAGGHYNEQFF.

The J gene is TRBJ2-2, the V gene TRBV7-6, with 8 bases aligning to TRBD2. CDR1 SGHVS and CDR2 FNYEAQ come from the germline V gene. CDR3 length: 15 amino acids. The ends lost 3 bases at V and 3 bases at J; junction bases unmatched: 3. CDR3 region: CASSFGGGHTGELFF. CDR3 bases: TGTGCCAGCAGCTTCGGCGGGGGGCACACCGGGGAGCTGTTTTTT.

The chain uses TRBV19 and TRBJ2-3; TRBD1 might be the D (5 bases). The CDR3 totals 12 residues. V gave up 7 bases and J gave up 0 bases, with 5 bases separating them. Germline V gene data show CDR1 as LNHDA and CDR2 as SQIVND (reference sequence). CDR3: CASKGSTDTQYF. The CDR3 bases are TGTGCCAGTAAGGGGAGCACAGATACGCAGTATTTT. The full variable domain, with the rest looked up from reference TRBV19 and TRBJ2-3, is DGGITQSPKYLFRKEGQNVTLSCEQNLNHDAMYWYRQDPGQGLRLIYYSQIVNDFQKGDIAEGYSVSREKKESFPLTVTSAQKNPTAFYLCASKGSTDTQYFGPGTRLTVL.

The gene calls are TRBV14 and TRBJ2-7; D is perhaps TRBD1 (5 bases). Germline CDR1 reads SGHDN; CDR2 reads FVKESK. V dropped 4 bases and J dropped 3 bases, with 22 bases sitting between them. The CDR3 runs 17 residues. Written as DNA, the CDR3 is TGTGCCAGCAGCCTAAAACAGCAGGGATTTACTCGCTACGAGCAGTACTTC. Protein: CASSLKQQGFTRYEQYF. Together with reference TRBV14 and TRBJ2-7, the CDR3 gives the full variable domain: EAGVTQFPSHSVIEKGQTVTLRCDPISGHDNLYWYRRVMGKEIKFLLHFVKESKQDESGMPNNRFLAERTGGTYSTLKVQPAELEDSGVYFCASSLKQQGFTRYEQYFGPGTRLTVT.

V usage is TRBV7-3 and J usage is TRBJ2-5, with 7 nucleotides matching TRBD1. V lost 5 bases and J lost 4; bases outside the gene matches: 10. CDR3 length equals 15 residues. Germline V gene lookup returns CDR1 SGHTA and CDR2 FQGTGA. Written as DNA, the CDR3 is TGTGCCAGCAGCCGGGACAGCGACCCGGGAGAGACCCAGTACTTC. This encodes CASSRDSDPGETQYF.

V usage is TRBV10-3 and J usage is TRBJ2-7, with TRBD1 as a possible D gene (6 bases). With 8 bases removed from V and 3 bases from J, the gap between germline ends came to 11 bases. CDR3 length: 12 residues. Germline V lookup: CDR1 ENHRY, CDR2 SYGVKD. The chain's CDR3 is CAIGPRGYEQYF. CDR3 DNA: TGTGCCATCGGGCCCAGGGGCTACGAGCAGTACTTC.

The chain combines TRBV30 with TRBJ1-3, with 10 bases that match TRBD1. Germline loops: CDR1 GTSNPN, CDR2 SVGIG (reference sequence). V lost 4 bases to trimming and J lost 0 bases; unmatched junction nucleotides: 6. There are 16 residues in the CDR3. The CDR3 sequence: CAWTRGQGSSGNTIYF. DNA for the CDR3: TGTGCCTGGACTCGGGGACAGGGGAGCTCTGGAAACACCATATATTTT.

The rearrangement uses TRBV19 and TRBJ1-1; D unresolved. CDR3 length equals 13 residues. The ends were cut back, 2 bases at V and 1 base at J, with 5 bases in the middle. CDR1 LNHDA and CDR2 SQIVND come from the germline V gene (reference sequence). The CDR3, as DNA: TGTGCCAGTAGTATAAGTAGGAACACTGAAGCTTTCTTT. Translation: CASSISRNTEAFF.

V is TRBV5-1 and J is TRBJ2-2; 7 bases map to TRBD1. The J segment lost 4 bases and the V segment lost 1 base, leaving 7 bases of the junction unmatched. The CDR3 is 16 amino acids. From germline, CDR1 is SGHRS and CDR2 YFSETQ. CDR3 residues: CASSLPGTASTGELFF. The CDR3 DNA follows: TGCGCCAGCAGCTTGCCTGGGACAGCAAGCACCGGGGAGCTGTTTTTT.

This clone came up a few times. The chain carries TRBV7-8 and TRBJ2-7, with D possibly being TRBD2 (5 bases). This CDR3 is 14 amino acids long. The V gene lost 0 bases and the J gene lost 6 bases, with 12 bases spanning the gap. The germline V gene encodes CDR1 SGHVS and CDR2 FQNEAQ. The CDR3 nucleotides read TGTGCCAGCAGCTTAGCAGGACTCGACACCGAGCAGTACTTC. It is translated as CASSLAGLDTEQYF.